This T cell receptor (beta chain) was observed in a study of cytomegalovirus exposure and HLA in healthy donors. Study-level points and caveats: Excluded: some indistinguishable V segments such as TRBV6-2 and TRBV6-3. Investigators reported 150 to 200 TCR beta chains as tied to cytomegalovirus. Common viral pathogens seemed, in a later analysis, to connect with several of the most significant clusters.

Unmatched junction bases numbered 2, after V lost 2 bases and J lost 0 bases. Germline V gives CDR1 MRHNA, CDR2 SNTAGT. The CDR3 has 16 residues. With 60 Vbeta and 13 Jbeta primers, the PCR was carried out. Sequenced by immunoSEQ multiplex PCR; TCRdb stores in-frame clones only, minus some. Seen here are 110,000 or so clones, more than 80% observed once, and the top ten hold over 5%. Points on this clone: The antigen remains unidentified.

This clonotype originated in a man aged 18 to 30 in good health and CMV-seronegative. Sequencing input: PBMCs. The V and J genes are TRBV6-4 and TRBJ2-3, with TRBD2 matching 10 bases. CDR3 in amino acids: CASSDDSGGSTDTQYF. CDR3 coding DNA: TGTGCCAGCAGTGACGATAGCGGGGGGAGCACAGATACGCAGTATTTT.